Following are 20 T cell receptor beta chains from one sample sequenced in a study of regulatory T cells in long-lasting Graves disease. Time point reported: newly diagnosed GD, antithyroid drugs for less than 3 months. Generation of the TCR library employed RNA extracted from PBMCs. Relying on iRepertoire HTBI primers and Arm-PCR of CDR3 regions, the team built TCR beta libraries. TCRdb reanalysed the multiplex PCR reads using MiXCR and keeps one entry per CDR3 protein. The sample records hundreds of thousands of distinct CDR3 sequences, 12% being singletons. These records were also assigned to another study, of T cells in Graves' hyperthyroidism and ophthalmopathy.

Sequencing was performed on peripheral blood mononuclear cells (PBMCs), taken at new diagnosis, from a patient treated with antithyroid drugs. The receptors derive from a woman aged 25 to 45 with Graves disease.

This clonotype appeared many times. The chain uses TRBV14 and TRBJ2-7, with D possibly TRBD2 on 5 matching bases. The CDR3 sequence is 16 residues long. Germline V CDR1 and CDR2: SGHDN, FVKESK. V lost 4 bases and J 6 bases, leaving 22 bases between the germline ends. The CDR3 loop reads CASSRRVSSPYGEQYF. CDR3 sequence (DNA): TGTGCCAGCAGCCGGAGAGTGTCTAGCCCTTACGGCGAGCAGTACTTC.

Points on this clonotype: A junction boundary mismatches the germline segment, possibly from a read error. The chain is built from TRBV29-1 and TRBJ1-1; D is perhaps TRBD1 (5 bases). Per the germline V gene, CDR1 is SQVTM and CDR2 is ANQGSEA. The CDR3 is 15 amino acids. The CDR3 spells CSVGSPRGRNTGAFF. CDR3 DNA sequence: TGCAGCGTTGGATCTCCGCGGGGGAGGAACACTGGAGCTTTCTTT.

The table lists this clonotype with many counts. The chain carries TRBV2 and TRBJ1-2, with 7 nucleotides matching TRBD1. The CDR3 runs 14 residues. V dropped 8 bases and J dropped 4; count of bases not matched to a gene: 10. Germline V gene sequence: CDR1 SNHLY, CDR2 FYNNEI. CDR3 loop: CASATGTTLYGYTF. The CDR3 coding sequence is TGTGCCAGCGCGACAGGGACAACTCTCTATGGCTACACCTTC.

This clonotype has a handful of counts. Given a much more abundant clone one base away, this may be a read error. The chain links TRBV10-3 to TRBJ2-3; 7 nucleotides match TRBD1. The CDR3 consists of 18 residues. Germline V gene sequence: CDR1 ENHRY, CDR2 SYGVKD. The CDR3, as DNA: TGTGCCATCAGCTCCTTTTTTTTGACAGGGAATAGCACAGGTACGCAGTATTTT. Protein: CAISSFFLTGNSTGTQYF.

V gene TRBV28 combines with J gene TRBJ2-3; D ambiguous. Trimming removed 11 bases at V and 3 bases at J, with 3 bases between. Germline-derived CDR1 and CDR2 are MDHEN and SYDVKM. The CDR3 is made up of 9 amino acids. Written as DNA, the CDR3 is TGTGCCGGAACAGATACGCAGTATTTT. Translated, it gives CAGTDTQYF.

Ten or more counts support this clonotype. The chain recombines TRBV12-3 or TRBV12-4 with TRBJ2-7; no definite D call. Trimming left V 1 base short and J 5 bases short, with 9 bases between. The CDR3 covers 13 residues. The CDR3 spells CASSLGINHEQYF. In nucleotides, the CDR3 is TGTGCCAGCAGTTTAGGGATAAATCACGAGCAGTACTTC.

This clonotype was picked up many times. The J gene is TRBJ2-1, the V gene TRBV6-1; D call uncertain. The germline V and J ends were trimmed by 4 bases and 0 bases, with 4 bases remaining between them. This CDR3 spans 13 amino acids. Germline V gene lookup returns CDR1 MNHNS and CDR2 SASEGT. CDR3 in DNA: TGTGCCAGCAGTGCGAGCTCCTACAATGAGCAGTTCTTC. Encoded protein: CASSASSYNEQFF.

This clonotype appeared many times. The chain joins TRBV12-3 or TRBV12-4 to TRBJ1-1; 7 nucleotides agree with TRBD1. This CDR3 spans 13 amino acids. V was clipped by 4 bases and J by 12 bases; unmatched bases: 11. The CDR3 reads CASSSGRGLGSFF. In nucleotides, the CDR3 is TGTGCCAGCAGTTCCGGGAGGGGGCTTGGATCTTTCTTT.

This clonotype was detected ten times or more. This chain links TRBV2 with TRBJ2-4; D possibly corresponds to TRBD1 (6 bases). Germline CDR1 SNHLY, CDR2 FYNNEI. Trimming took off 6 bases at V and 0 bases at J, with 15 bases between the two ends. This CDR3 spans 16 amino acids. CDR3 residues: CASSTQGLLAKNIQYF. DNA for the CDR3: TGTGCCAGCAGCACTCAGGGGTTACTAGCCAAAAACATTCAGTACTTC. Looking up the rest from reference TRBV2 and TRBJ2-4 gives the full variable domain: EPEVTQTPSHQVTQMGQEVILRCVPISNHLYFYWYRQILGQKVEFLVSFYNNEISEKSEIFDDQFSVERPDGSNFTLKIRSTKLEDSAMYFCASSTQGLLAKNIQYFGAGTRLSVL.

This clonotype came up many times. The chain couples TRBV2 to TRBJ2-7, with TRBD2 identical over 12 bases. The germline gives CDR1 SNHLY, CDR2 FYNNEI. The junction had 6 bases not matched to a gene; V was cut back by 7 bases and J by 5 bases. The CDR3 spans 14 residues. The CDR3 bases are TGTGCCAGCATTCGACTAGCGGGAGCTAACGAGCAGTACTTC. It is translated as CASIRLAGANEQYF.

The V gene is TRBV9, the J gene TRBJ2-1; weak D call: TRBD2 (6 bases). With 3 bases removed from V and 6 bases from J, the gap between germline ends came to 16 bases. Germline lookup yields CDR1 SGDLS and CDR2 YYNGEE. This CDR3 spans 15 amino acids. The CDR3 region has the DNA TGTGCCAGCAGCGCCAAAGGAGGGAACCCCAATGAGCAGTTCTTC. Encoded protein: CASSAKGGNPNEQFF.

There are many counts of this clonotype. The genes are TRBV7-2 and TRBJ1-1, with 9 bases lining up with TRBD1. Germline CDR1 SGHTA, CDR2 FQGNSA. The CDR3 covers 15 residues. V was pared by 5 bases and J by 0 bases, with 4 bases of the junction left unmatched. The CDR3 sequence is CASSVYRGLNTEAFF. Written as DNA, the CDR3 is TGTGCCAGCAGCGTTTACAGGGGGCTGAACACTGAAGCTTTCTTT.

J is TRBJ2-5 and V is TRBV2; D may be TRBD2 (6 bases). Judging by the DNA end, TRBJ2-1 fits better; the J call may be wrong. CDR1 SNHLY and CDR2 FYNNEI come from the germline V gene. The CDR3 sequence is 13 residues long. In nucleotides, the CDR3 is TGTGCCAGCAGTGTCACTAGCAGCAATGAGCAGTTCTTC. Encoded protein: CASSVTSSNEQFF.

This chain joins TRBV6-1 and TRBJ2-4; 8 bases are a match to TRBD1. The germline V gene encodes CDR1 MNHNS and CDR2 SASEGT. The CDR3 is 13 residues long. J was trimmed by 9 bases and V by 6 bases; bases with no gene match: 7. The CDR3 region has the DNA TGTGCCAGCAGAAAACAGGGGGAACGCATTCAGTACTTC. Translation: CASRKQGERIQYF.

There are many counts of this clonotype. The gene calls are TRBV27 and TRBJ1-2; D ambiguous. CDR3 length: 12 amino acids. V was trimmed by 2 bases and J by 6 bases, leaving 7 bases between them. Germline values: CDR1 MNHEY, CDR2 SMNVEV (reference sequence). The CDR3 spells CASSLKGHGYTF. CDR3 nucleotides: TGTGCCAGCAGTTTAAAAGGGCATGGCTACACCTTC.

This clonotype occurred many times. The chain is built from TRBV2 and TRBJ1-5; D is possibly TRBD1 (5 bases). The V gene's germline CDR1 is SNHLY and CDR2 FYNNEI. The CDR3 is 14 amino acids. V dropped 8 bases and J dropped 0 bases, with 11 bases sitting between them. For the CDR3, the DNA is TGTGCCAGCCGGGACGAAAATAGCAATCAGCCCCAGCATTTT. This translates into CASRDENSNQPQHF.

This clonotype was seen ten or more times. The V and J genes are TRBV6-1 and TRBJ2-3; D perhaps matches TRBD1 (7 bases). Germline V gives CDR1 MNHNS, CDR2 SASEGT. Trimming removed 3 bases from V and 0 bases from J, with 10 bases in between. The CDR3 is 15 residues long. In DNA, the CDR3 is TGTGCCAGCAGTGAGCGGGACAGAAGCACAGATACGCAGTATTTT. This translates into CASSERDRSTDTQYF.

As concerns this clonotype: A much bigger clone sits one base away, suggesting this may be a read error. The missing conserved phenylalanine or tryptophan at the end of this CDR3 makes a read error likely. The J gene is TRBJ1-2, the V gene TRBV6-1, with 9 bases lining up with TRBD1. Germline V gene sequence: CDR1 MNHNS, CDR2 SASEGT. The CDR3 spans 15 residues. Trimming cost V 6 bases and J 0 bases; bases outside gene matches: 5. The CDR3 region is CASSSDRGSNYGYTV. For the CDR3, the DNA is TGTGCCAGCAGCTCAGACAGGGGGTCTAACTATGGCTACACCGTC.

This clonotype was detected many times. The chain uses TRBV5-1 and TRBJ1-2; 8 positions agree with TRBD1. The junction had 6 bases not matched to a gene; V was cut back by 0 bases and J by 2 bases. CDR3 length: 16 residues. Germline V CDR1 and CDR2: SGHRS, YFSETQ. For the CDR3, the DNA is TGCGCCAGCAGCTTGGGGGGGACAGGCGAAAACTATGGCTACACCTTC. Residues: CASSLGGTGENYGYTF.

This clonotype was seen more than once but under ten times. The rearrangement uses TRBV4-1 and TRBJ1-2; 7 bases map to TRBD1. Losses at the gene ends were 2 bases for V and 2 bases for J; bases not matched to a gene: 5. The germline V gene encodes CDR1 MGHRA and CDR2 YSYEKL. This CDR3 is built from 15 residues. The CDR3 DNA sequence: TGCGCCAGCAGCCAAACCCCGGGACAGAACTATGGCTACACCTTC. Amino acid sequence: CASSQTPGQNYGYTF.